This entry is about one TCR beta chain. As yet, its antigen is unknown. The Oncomine TCR Beta short-read assay was applied to DNA of cultured CD4+ T cells. TCRdb passed the PCR reads through MiXCR, listing each CDR3 protein once. Among approximately 9,500 distinct CDR3 sequences listed, less than 50% were seen once. This sample stems from a study of vaccination and CD4 T cells after COVID-19. As for the study in general: Overlapping spike peptides served as the stimulus for the cells. These peptides came from SARS-CoV-2 and from the common cold coronaviruses HCoV-NL63, HCoV-OC43 and HCoV-229E.

The V gene end was trimmed by 0 bases and the J gene end by 4 bases; junction bases not matched to a gene: 4. Per germline, CDR1 SGHTA and CDR2 FQGNSA. This CDR3 has 16 residues. Treatment in this sample: approximately 11-day PBMC culture with coronavirus spike peptide pools or control peptides (ViraFEST assay). An unexposed donor provided the CD4+ T cells, which were collected before the COVID-19 pandemic (2011-2018). The sequence came from a human donor in good health. This chain links TRBV7-2 with TRBJ1-3, with TRBD1 matching over 9 bases. Sequencing input: CD4+ T cells from blood, cultured in vitro. The CDR3 DNA reads TGTGCCAGCAGCTTAGCCGGACAGGGGACGGGAAACACCATATATTTT. This sequence encodes CASSLAGQGTGNTIYF.